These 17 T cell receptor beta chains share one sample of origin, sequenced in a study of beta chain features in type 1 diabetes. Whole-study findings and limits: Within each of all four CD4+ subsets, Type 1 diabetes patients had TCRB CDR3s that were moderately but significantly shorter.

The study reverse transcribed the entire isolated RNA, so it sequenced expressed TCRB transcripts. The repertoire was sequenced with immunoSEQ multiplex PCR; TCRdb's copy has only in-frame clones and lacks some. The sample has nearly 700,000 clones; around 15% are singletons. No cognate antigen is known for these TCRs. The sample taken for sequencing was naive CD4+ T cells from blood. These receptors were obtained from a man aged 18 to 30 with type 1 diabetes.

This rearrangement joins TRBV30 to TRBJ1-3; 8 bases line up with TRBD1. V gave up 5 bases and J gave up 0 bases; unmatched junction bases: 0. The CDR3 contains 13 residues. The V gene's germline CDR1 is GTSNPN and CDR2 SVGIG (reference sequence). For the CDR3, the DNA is TGTGCCTGGGACAGGGGCTCTGGAAACACCATATATTTT. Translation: CAWDRGSGNTIYF.

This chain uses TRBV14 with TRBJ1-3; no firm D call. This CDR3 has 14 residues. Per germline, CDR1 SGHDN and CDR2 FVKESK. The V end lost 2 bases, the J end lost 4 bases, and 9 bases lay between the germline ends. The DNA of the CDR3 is TGTGCCAGCAGCCAACAAATGCGGGGAAACACCATATATTTT. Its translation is CASSQQMRGNTIYF.

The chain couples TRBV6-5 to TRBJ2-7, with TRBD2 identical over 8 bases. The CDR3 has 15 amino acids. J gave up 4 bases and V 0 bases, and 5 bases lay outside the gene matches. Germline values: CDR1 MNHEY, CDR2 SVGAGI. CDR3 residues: CASSYSSGGGYEQYF. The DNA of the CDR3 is TGTGCCAGCAGTTACTCCTCGGGAGGGGGATACGAGCAGTACTTC.

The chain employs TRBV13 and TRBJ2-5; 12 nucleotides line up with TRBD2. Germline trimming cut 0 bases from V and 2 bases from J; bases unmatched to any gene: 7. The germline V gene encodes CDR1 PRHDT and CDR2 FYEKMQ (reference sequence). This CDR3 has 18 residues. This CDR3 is CASSLGPWTSGNQETQYF. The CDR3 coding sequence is TGTGCCAGCAGCTTAGGCCCCTGGACTAGCGGGAATCAAGAGACCCAGTACTTC.

The CDR3 DNA reads as TGTGCCAGCAGCTTGGCCGCCTACGAGCAGTACTTC. Amino acids: CASSLAAYEQYF. V is TRBV11-2 and J is TRBJ2-7; D is ambiguous. This CDR3 has 12 amino acids. Trimming removed 3 bases at V and 2 bases at J, with 5 bases between. Germline V gene sequence: CDR1 SGHAT, CDR2 FQNNGV.

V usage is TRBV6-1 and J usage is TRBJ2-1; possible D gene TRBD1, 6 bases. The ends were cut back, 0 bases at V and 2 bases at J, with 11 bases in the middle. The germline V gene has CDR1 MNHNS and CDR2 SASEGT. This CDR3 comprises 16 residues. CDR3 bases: TGTGCCAGCAGTGAAGCCGCAGGGGTGGCCTACAATGAGCAGTTCTTC. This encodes CASSEAAGVAYNEQFF.

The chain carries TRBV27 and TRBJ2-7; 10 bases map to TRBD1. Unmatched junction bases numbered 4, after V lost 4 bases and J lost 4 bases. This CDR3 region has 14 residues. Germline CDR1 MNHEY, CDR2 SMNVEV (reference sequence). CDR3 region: CASSWGTGEYEQYF. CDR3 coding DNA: TGTGCCAGCAGTTGGGGGACAGGGGAATACGAGCAGTACTTC.

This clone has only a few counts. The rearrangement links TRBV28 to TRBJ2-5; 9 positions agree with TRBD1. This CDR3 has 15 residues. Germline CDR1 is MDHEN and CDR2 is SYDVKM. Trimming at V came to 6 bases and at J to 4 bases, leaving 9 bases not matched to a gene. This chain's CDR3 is CASRRPGQGRETQYF. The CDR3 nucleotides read TGTGCCAGCAGACGTCCGGGACAGGGCAGAGAGACCCAGTACTTC.

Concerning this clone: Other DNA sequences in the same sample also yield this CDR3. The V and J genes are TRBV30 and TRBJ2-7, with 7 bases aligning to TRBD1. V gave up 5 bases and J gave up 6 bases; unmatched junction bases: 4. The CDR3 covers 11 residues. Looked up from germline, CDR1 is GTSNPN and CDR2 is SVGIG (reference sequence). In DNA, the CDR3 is TGTGCCTGGGCGACAGGGTTCGAGCAGTACTTC. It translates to CAWATGFEQYF. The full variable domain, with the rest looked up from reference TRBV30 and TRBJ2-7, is SQTIHQWPATLVQPVGSPLSLECTVEGTSNPNLYWYRQAAGRGLQLLFYSVGIGQISSEVPQNLSASRPQDRQFILSSKKLLLSDSGFYLCAWATGFEQYFGPGTRLTVT.

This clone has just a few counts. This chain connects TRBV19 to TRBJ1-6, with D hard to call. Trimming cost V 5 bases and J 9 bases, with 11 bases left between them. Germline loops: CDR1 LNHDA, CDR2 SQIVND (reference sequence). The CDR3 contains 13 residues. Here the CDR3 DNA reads TGTGCCAGTAGTCGTCTCCCCGGTTCACCCCTCCACTTT. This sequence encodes CASSRLPGSPLHF. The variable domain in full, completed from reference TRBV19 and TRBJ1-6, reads DGGITQSPKYLFRKEGQNVTLSCEQNLNHDAMYWYRQDPGQGLRLIYYSQIVNDFQKGDIAEGYSVSREKKESFPLTVTSAQKNPTAFYLCASSRLPGSPLHFGNGTRLTVT.

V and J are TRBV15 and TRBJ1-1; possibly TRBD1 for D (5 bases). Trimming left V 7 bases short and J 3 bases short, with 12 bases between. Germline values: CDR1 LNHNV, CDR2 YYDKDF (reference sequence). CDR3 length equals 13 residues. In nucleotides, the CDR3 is TGTGCCACCACCGCGGGCAGGGACACTGAAGCTTTCTTT. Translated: CATTAGRDTEAFF.

CDR3 in DNA: TGTGCCAGCAGTGAAGTCGGGACAGGGCGAGAGCAGTACTTC. Translating gives CASSEVGTGREQYF. This chain joins TRBV25-1 and TRBJ2-7; 9 nucleotides agree with TRBD1. In germline, CDR1 is MGHDK, CDR2 SYGVNS. J lost 7 bases, V lost 2 bases, and 6 bases had no gene match. This CDR3 contains 14 residues.

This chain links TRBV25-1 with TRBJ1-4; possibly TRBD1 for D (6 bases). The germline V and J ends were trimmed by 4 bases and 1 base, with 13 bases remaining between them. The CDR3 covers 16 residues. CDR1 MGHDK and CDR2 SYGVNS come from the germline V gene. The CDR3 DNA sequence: TGTGCCAGCAGTGTACCAGGGGCAGGAACTAATGAAAAACTGTTTTTT. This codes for CASSVPGAGTNEKLFF. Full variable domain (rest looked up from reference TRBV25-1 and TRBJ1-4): EADIYQTPRYLVIGTGKKITLECSQTMGHDKMYWYQQDPGMELHLIHYSYGVNSTEKGDLSSESTVSRIRTEHFPLTLESARPSHTSQYLCASSVPGAGTNEKLFFGSGTQLSVL.

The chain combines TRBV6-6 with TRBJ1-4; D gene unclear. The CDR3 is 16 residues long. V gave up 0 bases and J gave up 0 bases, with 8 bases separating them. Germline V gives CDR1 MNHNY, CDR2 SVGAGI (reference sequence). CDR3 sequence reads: CASSYSVLATNEKLFF. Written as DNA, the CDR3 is TGTGCCAGCAGTTACTCGGTCTTAGCAACTAATGAAAAACTGTTTTTT.

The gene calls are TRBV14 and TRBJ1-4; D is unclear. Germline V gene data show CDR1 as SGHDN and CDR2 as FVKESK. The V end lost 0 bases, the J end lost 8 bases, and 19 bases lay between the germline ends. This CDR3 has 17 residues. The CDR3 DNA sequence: TGTGCCAGCAGCCAAGATCGAGCCGGGAAGGTTTACGAAAAACTGTTTTTT. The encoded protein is CASSQDRAGKVYEKLFF.

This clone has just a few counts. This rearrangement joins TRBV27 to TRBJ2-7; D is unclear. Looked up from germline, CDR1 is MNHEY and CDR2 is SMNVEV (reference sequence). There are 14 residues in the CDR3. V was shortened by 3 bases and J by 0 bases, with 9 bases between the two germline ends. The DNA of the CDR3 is TGTGCCAGCAGTTTTGCTGCCAGCTCCTACGAGCAGTACTTC. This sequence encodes CASSFAASSYEQYF.

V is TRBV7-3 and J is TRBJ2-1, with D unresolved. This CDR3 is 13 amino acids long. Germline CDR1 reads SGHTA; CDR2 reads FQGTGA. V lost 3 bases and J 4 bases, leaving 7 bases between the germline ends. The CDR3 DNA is TGTGCCAGCAGCTTTGGTCTTTACAATGAGCAGTTCTTC. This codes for CASSFGLYNEQFF.